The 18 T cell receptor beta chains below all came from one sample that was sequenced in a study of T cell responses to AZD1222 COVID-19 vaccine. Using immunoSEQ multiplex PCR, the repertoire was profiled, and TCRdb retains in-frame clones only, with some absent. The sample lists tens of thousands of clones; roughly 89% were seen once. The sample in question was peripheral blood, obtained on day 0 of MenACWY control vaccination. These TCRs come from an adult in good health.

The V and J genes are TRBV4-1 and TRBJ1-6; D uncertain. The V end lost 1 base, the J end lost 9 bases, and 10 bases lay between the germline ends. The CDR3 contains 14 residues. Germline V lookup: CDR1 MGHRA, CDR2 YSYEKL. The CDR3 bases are TGCGCCAGCAGCCAAGGGCTCTCCGGTTCACCCCTCCACTTT. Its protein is CASSQGLSGSPLHF.

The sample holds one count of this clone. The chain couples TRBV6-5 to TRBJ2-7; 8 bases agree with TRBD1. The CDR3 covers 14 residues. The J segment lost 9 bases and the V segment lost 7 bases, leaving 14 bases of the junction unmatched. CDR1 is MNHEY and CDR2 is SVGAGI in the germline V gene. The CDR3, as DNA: TGTGCCAGCACCTCGACAGGGGCCGCGGCCGGGCAGTACTTC. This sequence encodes CASTSTGAAAGQYF.

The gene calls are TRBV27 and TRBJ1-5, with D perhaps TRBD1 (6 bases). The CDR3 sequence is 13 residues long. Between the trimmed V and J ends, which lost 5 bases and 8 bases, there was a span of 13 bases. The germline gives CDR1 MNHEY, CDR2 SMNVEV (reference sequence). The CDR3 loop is CASSPGTLEPQHF. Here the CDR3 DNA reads TGTGCCAGCAGTCCCGGGACACTTGAGCCCCAGCATTTT.

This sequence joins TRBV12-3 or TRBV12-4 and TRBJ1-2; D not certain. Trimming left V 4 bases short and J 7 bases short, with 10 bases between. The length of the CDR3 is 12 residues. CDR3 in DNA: TGTGCCAGCAGTTACCCGGGAGGTGGCTACACCTTC. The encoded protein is CASSYPGGGYTF.

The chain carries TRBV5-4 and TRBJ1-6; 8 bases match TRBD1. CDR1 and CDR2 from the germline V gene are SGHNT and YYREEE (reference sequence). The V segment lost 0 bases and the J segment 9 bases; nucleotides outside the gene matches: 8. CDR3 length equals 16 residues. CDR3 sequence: CASSLGQGKKISPLHF. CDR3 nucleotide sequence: TGTGCCAGCAGCTTGGGACAGGGGAAGAAAATTTCACCCCTCCACTTT.

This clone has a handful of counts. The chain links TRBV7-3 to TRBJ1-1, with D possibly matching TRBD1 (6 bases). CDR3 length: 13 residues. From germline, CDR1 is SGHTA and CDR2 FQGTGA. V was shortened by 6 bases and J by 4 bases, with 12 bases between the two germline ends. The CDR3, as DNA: TGTGCCAGCAGTGTAGGGGGGAGCACTGAAGCTTTCTTT. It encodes CASSVGGSTEAFF.

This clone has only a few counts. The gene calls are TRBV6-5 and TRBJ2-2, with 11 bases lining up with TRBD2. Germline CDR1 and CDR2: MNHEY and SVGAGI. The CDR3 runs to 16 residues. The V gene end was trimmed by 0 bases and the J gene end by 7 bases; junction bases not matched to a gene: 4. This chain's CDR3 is CASSYSITSGSGELFF. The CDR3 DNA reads TGTGCCAGCAGTTACTCGATAACTAGCGGGAGCGGGGAGCTGTTTTTT.

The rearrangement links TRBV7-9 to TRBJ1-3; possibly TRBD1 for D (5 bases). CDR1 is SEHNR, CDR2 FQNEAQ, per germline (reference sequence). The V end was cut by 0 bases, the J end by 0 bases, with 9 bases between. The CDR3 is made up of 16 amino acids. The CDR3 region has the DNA TGTGCCAGCAGCTTAGCGCGGGACTACTCTGGAAACACCATATATTTT. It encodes CASSLARDYSGNTIYF.

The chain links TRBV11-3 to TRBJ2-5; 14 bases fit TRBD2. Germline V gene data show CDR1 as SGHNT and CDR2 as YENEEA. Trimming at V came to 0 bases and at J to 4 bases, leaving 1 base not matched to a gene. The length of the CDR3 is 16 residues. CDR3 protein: CASSLDGTSGGETQYF. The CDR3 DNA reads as TGTGCCAGCAGCTTAGATGGGACTAGCGGGGGAGAGACCCAGTACTTC.

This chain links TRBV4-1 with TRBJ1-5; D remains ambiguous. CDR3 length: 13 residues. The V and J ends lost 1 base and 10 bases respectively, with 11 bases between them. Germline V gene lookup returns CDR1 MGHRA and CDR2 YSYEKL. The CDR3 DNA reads TGCGCCAGCAGCCAAGTTCGAGGGCACCCCCAGCATTTT. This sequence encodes CASSQVRGHPQHF.

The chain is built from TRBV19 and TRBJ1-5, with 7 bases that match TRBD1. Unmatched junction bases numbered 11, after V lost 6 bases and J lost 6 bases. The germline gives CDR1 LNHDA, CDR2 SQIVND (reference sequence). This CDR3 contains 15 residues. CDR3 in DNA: TGTGCCAGTAGCCCCATCGACAGGGAAGGTCAGCCCCAGCATTTT. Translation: CASSPIDREGQPQHF.

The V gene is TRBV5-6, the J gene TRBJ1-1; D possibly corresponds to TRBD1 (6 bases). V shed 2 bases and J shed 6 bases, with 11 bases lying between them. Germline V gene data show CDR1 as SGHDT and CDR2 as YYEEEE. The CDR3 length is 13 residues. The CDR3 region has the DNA TGTGCCAGCAGCTTTAACAGGGTCCCTGAAGCTTTCTTT. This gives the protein CASSFNRVPEAFF.

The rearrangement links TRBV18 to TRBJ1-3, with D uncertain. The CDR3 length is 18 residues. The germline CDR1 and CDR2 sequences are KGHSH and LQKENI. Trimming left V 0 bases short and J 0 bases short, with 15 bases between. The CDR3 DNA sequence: TGTGCCAGCTCACCACCTGGGAACCCGCGGGCCTCTGGAAACACCATATATTTT. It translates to CASSPPGNPRASGNTIYF.

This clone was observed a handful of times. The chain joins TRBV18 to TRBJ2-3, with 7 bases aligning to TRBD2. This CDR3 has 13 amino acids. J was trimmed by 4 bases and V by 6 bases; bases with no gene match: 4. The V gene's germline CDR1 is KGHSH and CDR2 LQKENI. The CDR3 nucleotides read TGTGCCAGCTCCGGGGGGTTCGCAGATACGCAGTATTTT. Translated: CASSGGFADTQYF.

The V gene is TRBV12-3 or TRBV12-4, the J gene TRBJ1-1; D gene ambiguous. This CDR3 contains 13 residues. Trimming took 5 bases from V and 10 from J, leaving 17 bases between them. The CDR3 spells CASSPLMGYGAFF. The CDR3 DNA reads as TGTGCCAGCAGTCCCCTCATGGGATATGGAGCTTTCTTT.

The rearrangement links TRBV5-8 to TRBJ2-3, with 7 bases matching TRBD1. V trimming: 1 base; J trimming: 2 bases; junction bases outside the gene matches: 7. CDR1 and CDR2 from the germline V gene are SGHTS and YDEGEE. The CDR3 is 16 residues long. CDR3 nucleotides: TGTGCCAGCAGCTTGAAACAGGGGCTCTACACAGATACGCAGTATTTT. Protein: CASSLKQGLYTDTQYF.

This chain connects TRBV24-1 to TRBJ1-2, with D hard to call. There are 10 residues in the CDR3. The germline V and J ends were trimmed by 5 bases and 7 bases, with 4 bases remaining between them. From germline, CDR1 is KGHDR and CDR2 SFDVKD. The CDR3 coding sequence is TGTGCCACCAGTGTGGTTGGCTACACCTTC. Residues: CATSVVGYTF.

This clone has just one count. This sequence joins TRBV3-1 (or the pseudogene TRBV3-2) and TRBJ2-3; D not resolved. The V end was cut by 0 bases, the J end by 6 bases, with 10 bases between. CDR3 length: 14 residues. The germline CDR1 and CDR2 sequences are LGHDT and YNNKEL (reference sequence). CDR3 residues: CASSQDRATDTQYF. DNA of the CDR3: TGTGCCAGCAGCCAAGATCGGGCGACCGATACGCAGTATTTT.